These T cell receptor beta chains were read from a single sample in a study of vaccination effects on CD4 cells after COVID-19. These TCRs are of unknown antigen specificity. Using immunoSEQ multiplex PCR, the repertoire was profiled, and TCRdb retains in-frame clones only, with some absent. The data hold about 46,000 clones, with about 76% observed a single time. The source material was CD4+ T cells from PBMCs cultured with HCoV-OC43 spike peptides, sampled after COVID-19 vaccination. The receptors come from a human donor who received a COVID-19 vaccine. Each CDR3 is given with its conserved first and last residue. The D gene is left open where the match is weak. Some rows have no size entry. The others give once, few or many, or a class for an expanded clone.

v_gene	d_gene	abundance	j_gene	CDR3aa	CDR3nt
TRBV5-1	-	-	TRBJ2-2	CASSLEGYTGELFF	TGCGCCAGCAGCTTGGAGGGTTACACCGGGGAGCTGTTTTTT
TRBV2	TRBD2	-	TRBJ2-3	CASSREVTSTDTQYF	TGTGCCAGCTCACGGGAGGTGACTAGCACAGATACGCAGTATTTT
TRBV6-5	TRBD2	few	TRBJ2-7	CASSYSLAGSYEQYF	TGTGCCAGCAGTTACTCCCTAGCGGGCTCCTACGAGCAGTACTTC
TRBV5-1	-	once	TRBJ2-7	CASSLRADSYEQYF	TGCGCCAGCAGCTTGAGGGCGGACTCCTACGAGCAGTACTTC
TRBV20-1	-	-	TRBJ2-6	CSASSSSGANVLTF	TGCAGTGCTAGTTCCAGCTCTGGGGCCAACGTCCTGACTTTC
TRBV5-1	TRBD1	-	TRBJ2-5	CASSDGQGAQETQYF	TGCGCCAGCAGCGACGGACAGGGGGCTCAAGAGACCCAGTACTTC
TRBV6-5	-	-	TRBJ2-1	CASSWTIINEQFF	TGTGCCAGCAGTTGGACTATCATCAATGAGCAGTTCTTC
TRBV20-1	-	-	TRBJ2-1	CSASAGISYNEQFF	TGCAGTGCTAGTGCCGGGATCTCCTACAATGAGCAGTTCTTC
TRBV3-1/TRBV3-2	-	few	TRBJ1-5	CASSQQNGAIGNQPQHF	TGTGCCAGCAGCCAACAAAACGGGGCGATTGGCAATCAGCCCCAGCATTTT
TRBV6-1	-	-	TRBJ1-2	CASSEAGQYGYTF	TGTGCCAGCAGTGAGGCAGGTCAATATGGCTACACCTTC
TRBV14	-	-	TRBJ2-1	CASSQEFNEQFF	TGTGCCAGCAGCCAAGAGTTCAATGAGCAGTTCTTC
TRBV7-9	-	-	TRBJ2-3	CASSPGPDTQYF	TGTGCCAGCAGCCCGGGGCCAGATACGCAGTATTTT
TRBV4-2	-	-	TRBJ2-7	CASSQARDTHYEQYF	TGTGCCAGCAGCCAAGCCCGGGACACCCACTACGAGCAGTACTTC
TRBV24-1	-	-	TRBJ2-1	CATSENEQFF	TGTGCCACCAGTGAGAATGAGCAGTTCTTC
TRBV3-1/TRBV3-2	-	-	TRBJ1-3	CASSQDRVSGNTIYF	TGTGCCAGCAGCCAAGATCGGGTCTCTGGAAACACCATATATTTT
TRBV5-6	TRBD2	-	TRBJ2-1	CASSVLLGLAAYNEQFF	TGTGCCAGCAGCGTCCTCCTAGGACTAGCGGCCTACAATGAGCAGTTCTTC
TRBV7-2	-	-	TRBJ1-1	CASSLEEAPGGTEAFF	TGTGCCAGCAGCTTAGAGGAGGCCCCGGGGGGCACTGAAGCTTTCTTT
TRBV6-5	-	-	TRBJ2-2	CASKPRDGELFF	TGTGCCAGTAAACCCAGAGACGGGGAGCTGTTTTTT
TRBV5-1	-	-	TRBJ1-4	CASSRTEEEKLFF	TGCGCCAGCAGCAGGACAGAGGAGGAAAAACTGTTTTTT
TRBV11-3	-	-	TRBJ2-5	CASSLGTGRTQYF	TGTGCCAGCAGCTTGGGGACTGGTCGGACCCAGTACTTC
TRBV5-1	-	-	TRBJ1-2	CASSINRENYGYTF	TGCGCCAGCAGCATAAACCGGGAAAACTATGGCTACACCTTC
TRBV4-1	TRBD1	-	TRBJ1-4	CASSQLLGQGAHTNEKLFF	TGCGCCAGCAGCCAACTATTGGGACAGGGGGCGCATACTAATGAAAAACTGTTTTTT
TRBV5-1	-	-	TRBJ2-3	CASSLVAASTDTQYF	TGCGCCAGCAGCTTGGTAGCGGCTAGCACAGATACGCAGTATTTT
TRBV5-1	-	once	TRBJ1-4	CASSFRTDASNEKLFF	TGCGCCAGCAGCTTTCGGACGGATGCCTCTAATGAAAAACTGTTTTTT
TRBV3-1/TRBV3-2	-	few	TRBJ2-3	CASSQVLSDTQYF	TGTGCCAGCAGCCAGGTCCTATCAGATACGCAGTATTTT
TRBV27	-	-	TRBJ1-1	CASSLRPARWNTEAFF	TGTGCCAGCAGCCTACGGCCGGCGAGATGGAACACTGAAGCTTTCTTT
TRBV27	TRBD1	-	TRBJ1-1	CASISRDREAFF	TGTGCCAGCATCAGCCGGGACAGGGAAGCTTTCTTT
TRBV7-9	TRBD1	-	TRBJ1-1	CASSPTGDTEAFF	TGTGCCAGCAGCCCAACAGGGGACACTGAAGCTTTCTTT
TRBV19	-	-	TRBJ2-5	CASRGYPSEETQYF	TGTGCCAGCAGGGGTTACCCCAGCGAAGAGACCCAGTACTTC
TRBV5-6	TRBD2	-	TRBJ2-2	CASSLWLAGFTGELFF	TGTGCCAGCAGCTTGTGGCTAGCGGGGTTCACCGGGGAGCTGTTTTTT
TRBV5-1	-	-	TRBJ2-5	CASSLGTTGETQYF	TGCGCCAGCAGCTTGGGGACCACAGGAGAGACCCAGTACTTC
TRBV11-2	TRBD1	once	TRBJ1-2	CASSLQTGTYGYTF	TGTGCCAGCAGCCTTCAGACAGGGACCTATGGCTACACCTTC
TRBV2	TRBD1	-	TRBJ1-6	CASCTGTGDQSPLHF	TGTGCCAGCTGTACCGGGACAGGGGATCAGTCACCCCTCCACTTT
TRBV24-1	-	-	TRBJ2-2	CATNEGTGELFF	TGTGCCACCAACGAGGGAACCGGGGAGCTGTTTTTT
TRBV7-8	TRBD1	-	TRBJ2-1	CASTMTGNNEQFF	TGTGCCAGCACCATGACAGGGAACAATGAGCAGTTCTTC
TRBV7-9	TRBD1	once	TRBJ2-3	CARGTGPSTDTQYF	TGTGCCAGGGGGACAGGTCCTAGCACAGATACGCAGTATTTT
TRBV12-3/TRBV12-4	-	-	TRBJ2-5	CASSFRRQETQYF	TGTGCCAGCAGTTTCCGGCGGCAAGAGACCCAGTACTTC
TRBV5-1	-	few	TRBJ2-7	CASSRRTDSYEQYF	TGCGCCAGCAGCAGAAGGACAGACTCCTACGAGCAGTACTTC
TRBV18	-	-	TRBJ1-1	CASSPTGTKSAFF	TGTGCCAGCTCACCGACCGGGACTAAGAGCGCTTTCTTT
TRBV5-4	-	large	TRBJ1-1	CASSLRGVEGNTEAFF	TGTGCCAGCAGCTTGAGGGGCGTCGAGGGGAACACTGAAGCTTTCTTT
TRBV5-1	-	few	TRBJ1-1	CASSLIGEGASEAFF	TGCGCCAGCAGCTTGATCGGGGAAGGGGCCTCTGAAGCTTTCTTT